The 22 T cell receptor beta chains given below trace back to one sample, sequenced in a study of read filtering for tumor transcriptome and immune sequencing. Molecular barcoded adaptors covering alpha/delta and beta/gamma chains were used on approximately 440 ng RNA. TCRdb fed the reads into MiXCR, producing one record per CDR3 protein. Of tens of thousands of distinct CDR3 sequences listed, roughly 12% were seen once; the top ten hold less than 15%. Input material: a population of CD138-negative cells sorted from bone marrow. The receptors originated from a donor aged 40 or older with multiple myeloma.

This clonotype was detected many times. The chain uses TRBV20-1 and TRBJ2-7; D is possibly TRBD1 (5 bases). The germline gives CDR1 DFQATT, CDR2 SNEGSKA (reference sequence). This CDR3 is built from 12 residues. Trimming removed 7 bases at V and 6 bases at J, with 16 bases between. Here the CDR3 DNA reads TGCAGTGTTGGGCAGGGAAAGGTCGAGCAGTACTTC. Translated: CSVGQGKVEQYF.

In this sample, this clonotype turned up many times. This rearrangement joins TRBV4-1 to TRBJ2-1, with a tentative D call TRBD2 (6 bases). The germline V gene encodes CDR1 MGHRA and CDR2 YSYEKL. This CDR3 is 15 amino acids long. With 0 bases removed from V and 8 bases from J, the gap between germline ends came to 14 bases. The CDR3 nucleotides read TGCGCCAGCAGCCAAGACGCTTGGGGAGGCTATGAGCAGTTCTTC. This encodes CASSQDAWGGYEQFF.

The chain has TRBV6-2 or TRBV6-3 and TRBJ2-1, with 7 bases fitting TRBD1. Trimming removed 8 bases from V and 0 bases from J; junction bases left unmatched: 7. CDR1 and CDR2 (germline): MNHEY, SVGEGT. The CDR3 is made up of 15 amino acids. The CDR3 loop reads CASFQTGSSYNEQFF. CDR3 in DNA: TGTGCCAGCTTTCAGACAGGGAGCTCCTACAATGAGCAGTTCTTC.

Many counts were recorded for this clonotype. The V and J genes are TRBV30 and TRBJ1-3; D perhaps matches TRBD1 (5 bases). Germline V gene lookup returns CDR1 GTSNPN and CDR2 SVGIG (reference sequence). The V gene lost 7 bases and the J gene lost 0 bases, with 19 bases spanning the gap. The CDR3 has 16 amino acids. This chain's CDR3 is CAFAWGTVLSGNTIYF. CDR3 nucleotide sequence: TGTGCCTTCGCGTGGGGGACGGTCCTCTCTGGAAACACCATATATTTT.

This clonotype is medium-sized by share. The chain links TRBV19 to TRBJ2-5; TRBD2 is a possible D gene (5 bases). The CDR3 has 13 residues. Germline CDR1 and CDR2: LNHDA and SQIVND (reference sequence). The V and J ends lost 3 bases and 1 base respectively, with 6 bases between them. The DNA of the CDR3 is TGTGCCAGTAGTATGGACTTCCAAGAGACCCAGTACTTC. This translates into CASSMDFQETQYF.

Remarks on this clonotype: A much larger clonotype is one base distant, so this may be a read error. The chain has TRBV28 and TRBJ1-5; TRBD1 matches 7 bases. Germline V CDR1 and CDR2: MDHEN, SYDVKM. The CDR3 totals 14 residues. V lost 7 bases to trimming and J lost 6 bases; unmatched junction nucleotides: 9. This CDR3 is CASTLGTDSQPQHF. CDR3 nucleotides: TGTGCCAGCACCCTCGGGACAGATAGTCAGCCCCAGCATTTT.

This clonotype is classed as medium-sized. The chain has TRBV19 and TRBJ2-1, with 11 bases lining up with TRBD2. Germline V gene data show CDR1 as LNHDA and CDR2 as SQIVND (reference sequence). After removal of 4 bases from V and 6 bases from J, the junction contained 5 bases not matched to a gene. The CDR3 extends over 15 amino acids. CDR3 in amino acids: CASSTGLAEFNEQFF. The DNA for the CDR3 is TGTGCCAGTAGTACGGGACTAGCGGAATTCAATGAGCAGTTCTTC.

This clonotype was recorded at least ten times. The CDR3 spells CASSPGGDFGEQFF. The CDR3 DNA reads TGTGCCAGCAGCCCCGGGGGAGATTTTGGTGAGCAGTTCTTC. This sequence joins TRBV12-3 or TRBV12-4 and TRBJ2-1, with D possibly TRBD2 on 6 matching bases. There are 14 residues in the CDR3. The ends were cut back, 6 bases at V and 9 bases at J, with 18 bases in the middle.

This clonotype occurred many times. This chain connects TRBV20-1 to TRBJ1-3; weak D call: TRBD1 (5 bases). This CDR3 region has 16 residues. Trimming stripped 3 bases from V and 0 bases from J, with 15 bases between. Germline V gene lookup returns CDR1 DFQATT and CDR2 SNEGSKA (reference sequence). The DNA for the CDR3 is TGCAGTGCTAGCCAGCGCGGGGGACGCTCTGGAAACACCATATATTTT. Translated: CSASQRGGRSGNTIYF.

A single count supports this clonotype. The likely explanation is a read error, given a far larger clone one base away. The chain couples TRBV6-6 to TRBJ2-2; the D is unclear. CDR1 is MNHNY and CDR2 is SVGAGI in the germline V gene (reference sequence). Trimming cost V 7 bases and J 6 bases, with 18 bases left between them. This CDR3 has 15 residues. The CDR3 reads CASIIDVTWAGELFF. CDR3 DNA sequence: TGTGCCAGCATTATTGATGTGACGTGGGCCGGGGAGCTGTTTTTT.

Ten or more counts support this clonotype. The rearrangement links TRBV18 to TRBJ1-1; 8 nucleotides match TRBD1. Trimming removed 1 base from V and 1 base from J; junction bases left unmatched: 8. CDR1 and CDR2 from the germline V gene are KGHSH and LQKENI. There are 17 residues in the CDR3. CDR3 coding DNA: TGTGCCAGCTCACCACGCGCAACAGGGGGGGGGAACACTGAAGCTTTCTTT. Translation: CASSPRATGGGNTEAFF.

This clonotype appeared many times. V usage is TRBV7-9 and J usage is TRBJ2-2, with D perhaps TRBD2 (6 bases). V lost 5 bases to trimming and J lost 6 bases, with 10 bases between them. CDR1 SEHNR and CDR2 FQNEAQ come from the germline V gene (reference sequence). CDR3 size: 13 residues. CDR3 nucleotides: TGTGCCAGCAGCGGGGGAGGTTCCGGGGAGCTGTTTTTT. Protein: CASSGGGSGELFF.

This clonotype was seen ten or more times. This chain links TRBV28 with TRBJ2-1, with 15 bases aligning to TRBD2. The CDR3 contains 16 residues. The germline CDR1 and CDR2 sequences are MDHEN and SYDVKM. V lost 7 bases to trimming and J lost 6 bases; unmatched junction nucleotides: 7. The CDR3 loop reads CASMPSGLAGGNEQFF. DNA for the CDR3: TGTGCCAGCATGCCTTCGGGACTAGCGGGAGGCAATGAGCAGTTCTTC.

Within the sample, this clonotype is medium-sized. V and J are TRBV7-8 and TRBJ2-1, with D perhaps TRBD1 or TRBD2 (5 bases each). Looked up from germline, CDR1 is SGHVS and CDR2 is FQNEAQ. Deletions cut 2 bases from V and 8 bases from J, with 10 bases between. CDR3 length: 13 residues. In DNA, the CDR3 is TGTGCCAGCAGCTTAAGCTTGGGGGATGAGCAGTTCTTC. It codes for CASSLSLGDEQFF.

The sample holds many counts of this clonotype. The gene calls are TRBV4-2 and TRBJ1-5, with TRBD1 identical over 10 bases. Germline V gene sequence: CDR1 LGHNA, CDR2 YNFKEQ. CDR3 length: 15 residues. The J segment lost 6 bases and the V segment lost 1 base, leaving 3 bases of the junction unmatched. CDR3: CASSQVGQGPQPQHF. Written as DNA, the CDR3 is TGTGCCAGCAGCCAAGTGGGACAGGGGCCTCAGCCCCAGCATTTT.

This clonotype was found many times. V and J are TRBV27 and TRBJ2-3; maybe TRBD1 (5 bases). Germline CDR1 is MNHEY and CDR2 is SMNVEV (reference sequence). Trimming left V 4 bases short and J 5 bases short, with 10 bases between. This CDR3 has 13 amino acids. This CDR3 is CASSWRQLDTQYF. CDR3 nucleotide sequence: TGTGCCAGCAGTTGGAGACAGTTAGATACGCAGTATTTT.

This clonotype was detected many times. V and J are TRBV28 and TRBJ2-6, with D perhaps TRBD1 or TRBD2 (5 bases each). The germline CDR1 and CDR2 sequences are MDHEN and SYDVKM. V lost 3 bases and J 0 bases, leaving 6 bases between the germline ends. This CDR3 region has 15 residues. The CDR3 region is CASSFGTSGANVLTF. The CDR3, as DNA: TGTGCCAGCAGTTTTGGGACCTCTGGGGCCAACGTCCTGACTTTC.

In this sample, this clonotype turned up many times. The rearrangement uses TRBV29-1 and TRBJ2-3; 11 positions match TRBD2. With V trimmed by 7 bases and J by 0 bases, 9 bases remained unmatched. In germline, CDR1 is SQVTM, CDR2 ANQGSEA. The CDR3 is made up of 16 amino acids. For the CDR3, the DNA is TGCAGCGCCTTGGGGACTAGCGGTCTTAGCACAGATACGCAGTATTTT. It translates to CSALGTSGLSTDTQYF.

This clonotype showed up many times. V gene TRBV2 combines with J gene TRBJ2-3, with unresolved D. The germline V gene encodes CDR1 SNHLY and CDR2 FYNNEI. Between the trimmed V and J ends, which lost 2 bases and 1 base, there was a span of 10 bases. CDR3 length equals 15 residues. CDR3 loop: CASSEPWSGTDTQYF. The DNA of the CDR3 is TGTGCCAGCAGTGAACCTTGGTCGGGCACAGATACGCAGTATTTT.

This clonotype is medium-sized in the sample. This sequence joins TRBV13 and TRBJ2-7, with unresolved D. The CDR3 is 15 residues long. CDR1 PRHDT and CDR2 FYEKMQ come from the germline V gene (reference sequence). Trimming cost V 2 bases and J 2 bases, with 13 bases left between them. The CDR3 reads CASSLYARYPYEQYF. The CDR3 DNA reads TGTGCCAGCAGCTTATACGCACGGTATCCCTACGAGCAGTACTTC.

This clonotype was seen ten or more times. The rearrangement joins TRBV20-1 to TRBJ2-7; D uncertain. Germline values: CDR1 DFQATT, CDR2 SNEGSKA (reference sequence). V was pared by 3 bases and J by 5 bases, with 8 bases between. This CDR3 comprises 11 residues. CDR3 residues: CSASTPDEQYF. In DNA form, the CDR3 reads TGCAGTGCTAGCACCCCAGACGAGCAGTACTTC.

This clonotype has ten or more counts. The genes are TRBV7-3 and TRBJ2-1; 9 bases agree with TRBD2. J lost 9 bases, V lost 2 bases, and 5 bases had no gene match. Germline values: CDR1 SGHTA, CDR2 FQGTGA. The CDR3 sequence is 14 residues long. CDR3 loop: CASSLDAGGPEQFF. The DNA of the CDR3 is TGTGCCAGCAGCTTAGATGCGGGAGGGCCTGAGCAGTTCTTC.